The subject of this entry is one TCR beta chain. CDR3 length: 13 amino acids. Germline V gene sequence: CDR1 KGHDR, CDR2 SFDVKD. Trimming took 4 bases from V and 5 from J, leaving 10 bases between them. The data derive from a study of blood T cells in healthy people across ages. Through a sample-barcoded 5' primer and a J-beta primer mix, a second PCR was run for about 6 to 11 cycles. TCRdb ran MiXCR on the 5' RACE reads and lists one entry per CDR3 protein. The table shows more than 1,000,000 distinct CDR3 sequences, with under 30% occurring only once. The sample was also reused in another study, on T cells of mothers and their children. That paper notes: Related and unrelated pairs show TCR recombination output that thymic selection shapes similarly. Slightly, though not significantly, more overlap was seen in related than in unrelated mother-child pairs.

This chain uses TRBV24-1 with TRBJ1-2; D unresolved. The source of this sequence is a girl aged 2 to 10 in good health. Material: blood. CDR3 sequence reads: CATSEGDVYGYTF. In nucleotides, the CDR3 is TGTGCCACCAGTGAAGGTGATGTTTATGGCTACACCTTC.